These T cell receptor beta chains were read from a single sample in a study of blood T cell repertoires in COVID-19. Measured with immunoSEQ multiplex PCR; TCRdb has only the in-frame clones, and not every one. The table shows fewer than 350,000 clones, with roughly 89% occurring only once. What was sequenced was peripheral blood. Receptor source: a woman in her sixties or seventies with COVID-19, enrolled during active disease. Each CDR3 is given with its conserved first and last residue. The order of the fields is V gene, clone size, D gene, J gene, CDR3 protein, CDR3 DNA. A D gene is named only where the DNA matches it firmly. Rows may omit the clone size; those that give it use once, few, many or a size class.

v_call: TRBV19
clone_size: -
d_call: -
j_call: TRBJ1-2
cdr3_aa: CASREGVHYGYTF
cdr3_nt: TGTGCCAGCCGGGAGGGGGTTCACTATGGCTACACCTTC

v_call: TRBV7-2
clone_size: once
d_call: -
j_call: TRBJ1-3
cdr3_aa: CASSLGGVGSGNTIYF
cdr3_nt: TGTGCCAGCAGCTTAGGAGGAGTCGGTTCTGGAAACACCATATATTTT

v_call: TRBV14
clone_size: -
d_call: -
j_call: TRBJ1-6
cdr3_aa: CASSQDLGASPLHF
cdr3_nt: TGTGCCAGCAGCCAAGATTTGGGGGCTTCACCCCTCCACTTT

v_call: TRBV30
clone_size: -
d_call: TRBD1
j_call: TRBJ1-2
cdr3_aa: CAAGQMGYTF
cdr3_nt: TGTGCTGCGGGACAGATGGGCTACACCTTC

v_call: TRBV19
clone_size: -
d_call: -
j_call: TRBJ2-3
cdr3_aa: CASSIRADTQYF
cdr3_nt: TGTGCCAGTAGTATTCGGGCAGATACGCAGTATTTT

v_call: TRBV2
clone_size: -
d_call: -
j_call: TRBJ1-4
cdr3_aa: CASTQTALFFNEKLFF
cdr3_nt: TGTGCCAGCACCCAGACAGCACTATTTTTCAATGAAAAACTGTTTTTT

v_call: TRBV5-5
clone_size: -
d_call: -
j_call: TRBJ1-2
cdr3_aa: CASSYRAGYGYTF
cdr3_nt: TGTGCCAGCAGCTACAGGGCCGGCTATGGCTACACCTTC

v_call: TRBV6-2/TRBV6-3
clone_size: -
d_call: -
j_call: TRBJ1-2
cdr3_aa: CASSRGGVNGYTF
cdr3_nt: TGTGCCAGCAGCCGAGGCGGGGTGAATGGCTACACCTTC

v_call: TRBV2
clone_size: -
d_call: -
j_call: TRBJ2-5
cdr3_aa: CASVLQETQYF
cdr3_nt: TGTGCCAGCGTCCTGCAAGAGACCCAGTACTTC

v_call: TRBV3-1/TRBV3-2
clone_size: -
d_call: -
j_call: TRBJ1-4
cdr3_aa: CASSQANQGNEKLFF
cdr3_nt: TGTGCCAGCAGCCAAGCAAATCAGGGAAATGAAAAACTGTTTTTT

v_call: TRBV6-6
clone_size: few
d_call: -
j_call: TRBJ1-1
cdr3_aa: CASSYTFGGPGTEAFF
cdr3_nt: TGTGCCAGCAGTTACACGTTCGGCGGGCCAGGCACTGAAGCTTTCTTT

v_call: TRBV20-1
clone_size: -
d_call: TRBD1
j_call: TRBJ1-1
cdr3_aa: CSAGGTDEAFF
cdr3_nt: TGCAGTGCTGGGGGGACAGATGAAGCTTTCTTT

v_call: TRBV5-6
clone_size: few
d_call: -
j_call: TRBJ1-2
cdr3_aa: CASSQNWGPYGYTF
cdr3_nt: TGTGCCAGCAGCCAGAACTGGGGGCCCTATGGCTACACCTTC

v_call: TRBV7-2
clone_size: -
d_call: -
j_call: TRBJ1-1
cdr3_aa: CASSIQGSLTEAFF
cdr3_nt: TGTGCCAGCAGCATTCAGGGGTCCCTCACTGAAGCTTTCTTT

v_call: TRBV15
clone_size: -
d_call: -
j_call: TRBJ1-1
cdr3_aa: CATSRAGTTRTEAFF
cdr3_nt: TGTGCCACCAGCAGAGCGGGCACGACTAGGACTGAAGCTTTCTTT

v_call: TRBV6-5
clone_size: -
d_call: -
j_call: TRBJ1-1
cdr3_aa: CASSRTFKFEAFF
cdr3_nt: TGTGCCAGCAGTCGAACTTTCAAGTTTGAAGCTTTCTTT

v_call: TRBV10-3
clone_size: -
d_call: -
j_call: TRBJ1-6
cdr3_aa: CAITGDPYNSPLHF
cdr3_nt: TGTGCCATCACAGGGGATCCCTATAATTCACCCCTCCACTTT

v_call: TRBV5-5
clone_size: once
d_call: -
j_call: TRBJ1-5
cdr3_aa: CASSLYGGTHQPQHF
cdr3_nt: TGTGCCAGCAGCTTGTATGGCGGGACCCATCAGCCCCAGCATTTT

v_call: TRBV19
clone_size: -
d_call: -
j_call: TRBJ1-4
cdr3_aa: CATGDFNEKLFF
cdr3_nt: TGTGCCACGGGGGACTTTAATGAAAAACTGTTTTTT

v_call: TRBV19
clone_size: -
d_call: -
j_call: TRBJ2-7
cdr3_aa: CASSHEEYEQYF
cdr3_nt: TGTGCCAGTAGTCATGAGGAGTACGAGCAGTACTTC

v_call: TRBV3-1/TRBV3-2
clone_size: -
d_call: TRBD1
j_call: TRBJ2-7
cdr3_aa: CASSPRGPHEQYF
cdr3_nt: TGTGCCAGCAGCCCTAGGGGGCCGCACGAGCAGTACTTC

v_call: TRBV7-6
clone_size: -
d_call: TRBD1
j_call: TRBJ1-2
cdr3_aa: CASSSPRTGGNYGYTF
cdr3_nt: TGTGCCAGCAGCTCACCCCGGACAGGGGGAAACTATGGCTACACCTTC

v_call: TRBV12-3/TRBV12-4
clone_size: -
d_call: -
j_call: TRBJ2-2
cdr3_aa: CATRRGNTGELFF
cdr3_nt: TGTGCCACTAGGCGGGGGAACACCGGGGAGCTGTTTTTT

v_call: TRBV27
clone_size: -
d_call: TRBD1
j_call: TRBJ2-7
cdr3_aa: CASSLSPNSGTGDEQYF
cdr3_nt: TGTGCCAGCAGTTTGAGCCCCAACTCCGGGACAGGGGACGAGCAGTACTTC

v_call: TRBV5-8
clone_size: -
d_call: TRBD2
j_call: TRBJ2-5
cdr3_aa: CASSQLILAGGKETQYF
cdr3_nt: TGTGCCAGCAGCCAACTAATCCTAGCGGGGGGTAAAGAGACCCAGTACTTC

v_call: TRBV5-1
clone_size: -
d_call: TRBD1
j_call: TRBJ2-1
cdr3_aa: CASRVGQGATEQFF
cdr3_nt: TGCGCCAGCAGAGTGGGACAGGGAGCGACCGAGCAGTTCTTC

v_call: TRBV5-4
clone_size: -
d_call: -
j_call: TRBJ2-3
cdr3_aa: CASSLAGGTDTQYF
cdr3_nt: TGTGCCAGCAGCTTGGCAGGGGGCACAGATACGCAGTATTTT

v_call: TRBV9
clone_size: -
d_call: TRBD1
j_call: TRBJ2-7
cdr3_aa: CASSVGGQSPRSVYEQYF
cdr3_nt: TGTGCCAGCAGCGTAGGGGGACAGTCACCCAGATCAGTCTACGAGCAGTACTTC

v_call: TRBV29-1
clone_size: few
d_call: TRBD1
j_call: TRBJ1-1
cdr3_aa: CSGGDRVPEAFF
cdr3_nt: TGCAGCGGGGGGGACAGGGTTCCTGAAGCTTTCTTT